Reported below is one T cell receptor beta chain. The antigen remains undetermined. The V end was cut by 4 bases, the J end by 5 bases, with 12 bases between. From germline, CDR1 is MNHNS and CDR2 SASEGT. This CDR3 is built from 14 residues. The data were obtained in a study of cytomegalovirus exposure and HLA in healthy donors. The PCR employed 60 Vbeta primers together with 13 Jbeta primers. Profiling relied on immunoSEQ multiplex PCR, and the TCRdb table lists in-frame clones only, not all of them. The repertoire holds some 140,000 clones, with around 85% as singletons. Findings and limits, study-wide: The investigators catalogued 150 to 200 TCR beta chains as cytomegalovirus-associated.

The sequenced sample was PBMCs. This chain uses TRBV6-1 with TRBJ1-5, with D possibly TRBD1 on 6 matching bases. This TCR came from a woman aged 45-65 years in good health and CMV-seropositive. In DNA, the CDR3 is TGTGCCAGCAGTGTTGGGGGCGACTATCAGCCCCAGCATTTT. Protein sequence: CASSVGGDYQPQHF.